This TCR beta chain was identified in a study of T cells in Graves' hyperthyroidism and ophthalmopathy. Study context: The authors collected peripheral blood at initial diagnosis, before any treatment. Study conclusions and caveats: Researchers report that a 13 V-J model separated ophthalmopathy from stable hyperthyroidism.

The length of the CDR3 is 15 residues. The germline CDR1 and CDR2 sequences are MNHEY and SVGEGT. The V and J ends lost 8 bases and 6 bases, in that order; junction bases with no gene match: 13. This clonotype was recorded many times. Antigen specificity is unknown. Subjects aged 18 to 65 presented with newly diagnosed hyperthyroidism of less than 2 months' duration. The blood sample predates any ophthalmopathy symptoms, coming from first hyperthyroidism diagnosis. RNA transcripts served as the template for amplifying TCR beta CDR3 regions. HTBI primers were the set used in a first-round RT-PCR of the TCR CDR3. TCRdb recomputed calls from the multiplex PCR reads with MiXCR, one row per CDR3 protein. The sample comprises roughly 580,000 distinct CDR3 sequences, over 11% of which are singletons, and less than 6% rests with the top ten.

The chain links TRBV6-2 or TRBV6-3 to TRBJ2-1; 7 bases are shared with TRBD2. This receptor was obtained from a young woman with Graves' hyperthyroidism that later progressed to Graves' ophthalmopathy. Sequences were obtained from blood. CDR3: CASLKERLAPNEQFF. The CDR3 nucleotides read TGTGCCAGCTTAAAAGAGCGACTAGCCCCCAATGAGCAGTTCTTC.